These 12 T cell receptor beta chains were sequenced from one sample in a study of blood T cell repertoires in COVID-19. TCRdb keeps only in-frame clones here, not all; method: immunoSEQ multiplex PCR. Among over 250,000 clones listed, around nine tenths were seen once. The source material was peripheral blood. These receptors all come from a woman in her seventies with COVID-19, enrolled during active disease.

CDR3 bases: TGTGCCAGCAGCCCACTAGCGGGCATTAGCACAGATACGCAGTATTTT. It is translated as CASSPLAGISTDTQYF. The V and J genes are TRBV2 and TRBJ2-3; 9 bases line up with TRBD2. V shed 6 bases and J 0 bases; nucleotides not matched to a gene: 7. CDR1 and CDR2 (germline): SNHLY, FYNNEI. There are 16 residues in the CDR3.

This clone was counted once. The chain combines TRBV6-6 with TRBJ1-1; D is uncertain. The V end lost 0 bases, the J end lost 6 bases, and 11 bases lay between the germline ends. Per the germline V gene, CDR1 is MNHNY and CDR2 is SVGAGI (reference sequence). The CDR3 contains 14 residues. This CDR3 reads CASSYSGGKSEAFF. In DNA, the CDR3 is TGTGCCAGCAGTTACTCGGGAGGGAAATCTGAAGCTTTCTTT.

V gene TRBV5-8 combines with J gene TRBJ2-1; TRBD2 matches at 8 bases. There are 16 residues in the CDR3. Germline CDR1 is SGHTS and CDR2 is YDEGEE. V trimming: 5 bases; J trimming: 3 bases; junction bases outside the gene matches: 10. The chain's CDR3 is CASRGRAGGGYNEQFF. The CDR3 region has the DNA TGTGCCAGCAGAGGTAGGGCGGGAGGAGGCTACAATGAGCAGTTCTTC.

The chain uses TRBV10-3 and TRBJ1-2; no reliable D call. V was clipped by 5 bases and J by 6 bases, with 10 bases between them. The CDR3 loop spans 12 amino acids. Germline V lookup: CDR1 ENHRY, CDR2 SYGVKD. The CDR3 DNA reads TGTGCCATCAGTCAGGTTGAGAATGGCTACACCTTC. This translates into CAISQVENGYTF.

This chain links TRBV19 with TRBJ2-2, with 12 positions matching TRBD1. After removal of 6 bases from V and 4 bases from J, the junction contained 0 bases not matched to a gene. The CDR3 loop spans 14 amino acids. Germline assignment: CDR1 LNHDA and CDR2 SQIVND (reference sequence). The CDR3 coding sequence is TGTGCCAGTAGGGGACAGGGGGCCACCGGGGAGCTGTTTTTT. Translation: CASRGQGATGELFF.

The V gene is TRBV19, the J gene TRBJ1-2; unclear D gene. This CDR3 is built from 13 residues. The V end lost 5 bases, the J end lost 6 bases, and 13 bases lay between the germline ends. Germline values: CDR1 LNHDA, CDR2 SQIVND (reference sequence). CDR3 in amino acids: CASSHSIYNGYTF. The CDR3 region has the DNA TGTGCCAGTAGTCACTCCATTTATAATGGCTACACCTTC.

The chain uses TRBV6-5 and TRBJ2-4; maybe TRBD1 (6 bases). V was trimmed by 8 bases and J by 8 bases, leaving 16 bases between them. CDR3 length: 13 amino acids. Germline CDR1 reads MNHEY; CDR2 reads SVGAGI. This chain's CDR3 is CASQRGGPDIQYF. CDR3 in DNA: TGTGCCAGCCAGCGAGGGGGACCAGACATTCAGTACTTC.

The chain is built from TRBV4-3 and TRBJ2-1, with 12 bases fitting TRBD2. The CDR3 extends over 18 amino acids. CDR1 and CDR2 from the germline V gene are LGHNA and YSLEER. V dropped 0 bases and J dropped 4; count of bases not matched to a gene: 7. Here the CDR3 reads CASSQDLSLAGGYNEQFF. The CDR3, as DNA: TGCGCCAGCAGCCAAGATTTAAGCCTAGCGGGAGGGTACAATGAGCAGTTCTTC.

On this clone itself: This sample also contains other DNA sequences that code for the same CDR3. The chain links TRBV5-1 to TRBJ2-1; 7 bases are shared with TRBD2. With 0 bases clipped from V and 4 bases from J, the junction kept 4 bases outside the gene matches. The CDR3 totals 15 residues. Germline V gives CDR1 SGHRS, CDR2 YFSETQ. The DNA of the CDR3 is TGCGCCAGCAGCTTGGCTAGCGGATCTTACAATGAGCAGTTCTTC. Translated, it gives CASSLASGSYNEQFF.

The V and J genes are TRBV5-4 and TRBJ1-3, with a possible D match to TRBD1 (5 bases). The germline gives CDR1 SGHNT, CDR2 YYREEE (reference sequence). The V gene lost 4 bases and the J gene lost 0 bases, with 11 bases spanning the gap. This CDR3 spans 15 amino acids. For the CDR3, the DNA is TGTGCCAGCAGCCGGGACGGGAGCTCTGGAAACACCATATATTTT. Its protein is CASSRDGSSGNTIYF.

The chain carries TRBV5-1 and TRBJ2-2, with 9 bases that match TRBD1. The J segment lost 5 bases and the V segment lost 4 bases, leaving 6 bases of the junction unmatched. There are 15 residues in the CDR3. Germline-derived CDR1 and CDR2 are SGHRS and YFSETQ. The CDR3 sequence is CASSPGQGGTGELFF. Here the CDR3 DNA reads TGCGCCAGCAGCCCGGGACAGGGCGGGACCGGGGAGCTGTTTTTT.

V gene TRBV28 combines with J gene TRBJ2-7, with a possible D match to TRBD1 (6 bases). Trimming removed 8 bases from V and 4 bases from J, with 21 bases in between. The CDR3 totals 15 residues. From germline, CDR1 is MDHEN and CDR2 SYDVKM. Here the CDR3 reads CASGRVEGRGYEQYF. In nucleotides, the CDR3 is TGTGCCAGCGGTCGGGTTGAGGGCAGGGGATACGAGCAGTACTTC.